The present TCR beta chain was sequenced within a study of beta chain features in type 1 diabetes. Study findings and constraints: Any HLA effect on TCRB rearrangement was left unresolved by small sub-analyses. Patients' naive, central memory and regulatory TCRB repertoires appeared more alike than those of healthy donors. TCRB CDR3 length was moderately but significantly reduced in all four CD4+ subsets of Type 1 diabetes patients.

Germline loops: CDR1 LNHDA, CDR2 SQIVND (reference sequence). The CDR3 sequence is 14 residues long. The germline V and J ends were trimmed by 10 bases and 5 bases, with 20 bases remaining between them. Worth noting for this clone: Its antigen is unidentified.

The entirety of the isolated RNA underwent reverse transcription, so expressed TCRB transcripts were sequenced. Profiled with immunoSEQ multiplex PCR; TCRdb holds only in-frame clones, not every one. The sample carries roughly 100,000 clones, 25% to 35% recorded once. Researchers reported sorting CD4+ naive, central memory, regulatory and stem cell-like memory cells via CD45RO/CCR7/CD25/CD127/CD95/CD27. The rearrangement uses TRBV19 and TRBJ1-1; perhaps TRBD1 as D (5 bases). This TCR was recovered from a woman aged 18-30 years with type 1 diabetes. Sequences were obtained from central memory CD4+ T cells from blood. Written as DNA, the CDR3 is TGTGCCACATCCAGGCAGGGTGTACGGACTGAAGCTTTCTTT. Translation gives CATSRQGVRTEAFF.